This T cell receptor beta chain was recorded in a study of cytomegalovirus exposure and HLA in healthy donors. Study outcomes and limitations: The dataset shows that most TCR sequences were rare, while some public TCRs occurred in many donors. Confirmation was obtained in vitro that a few CMV-associated chains are specific for CMV antigens.

As concerns this clone: The antigen remains unidentified.

The data were produced by immunoSEQ multiplex PCR, yet TCRdb's version contains in-frame clones alone and is incomplete. This sample yields 220,000 or so clones, of which more than 75% are seen a single time; approximately 2% belongs to the top ten. The specimen was PBMCs. This clonotype was sampled from a woman between 18 and 29 years old in good health and CMV-seropositive.

As DNA, the CDR3 is TGTGCCAGCCTGGGACAGGGGAAAGGCTACACCTTC. Its translation: CASLGQGKGYTF. The chain employs TRBV27 and TRBJ1-2; TRBD1 matches at 10 bases. This CDR3 spans 12 amino acids. The germline V gene has CDR1 MNHEY and CDR2 SMNVEV (reference sequence). J gave up 8 bases and V 8 bases, and 5 bases lay outside the gene matches.